This T cell receptor (beta chain) derives from a study of control samples from healthy donors and cancer patients. V was clipped by 1 base and J by 5 bases; unmatched bases: 5. CDR3 length: 14 residues. CDR1 and CDR2 from the germline V gene are SGHRS and YFSETQ. TCRdb's copy holds only in-frame clones and misses some; the assay was immunoSEQ multiplex PCR. The data hold more than 60,000 clones, with approximately 91% observed a single time. This clone has only a few counts. The sample consisted of PBMCs. The rearrangement uses TRBV5-1 and TRBJ1-1; 7 bases line up with TRBD1. The origin of this receptor is a woman in her forties or fifties with colorectal cancer. In nucleotides, the CDR3 is TGCGCCAGCAGCTTGTTCCAGGGGGAAACTGAAGCTTTCTTT. It specifies CASSLFQGETEAFF.